This TCR beta chain was captured in a study of regulatory T cells in long-lasting Graves disease. Germline lookup yields CDR1 MNHNS and CDR2 SASEGT. Deletions cut 5 bases from V and 7 bases from J, with 11 bases between. This CDR3 is 12 amino acids long. Stated time point: persistent/refractory GD, antithyroid drugs over 5 years with positive TRAb. From PBMCs, RNA was extracted and then used to make the TCR library. Graves' disease diagnosis relied on American Thyroid Association guidelines. Arm-PCR of CDR3 regions with iRepertoire HTBI primers generated TCR beta libraries. TCRdb re-analysed the multiplex PCR reads in MiXCR, keeping a single row per CDR3 protein. The repertoire holds 350,000 to 500,000 distinct CDR3 sequences, with around a fifth as singletons. This clonotype was seen a few times.

This specimen consisted of peripheral blood mononuclear cells (PBMCs), obtained when the disease was refractory, from a patient treated with antithyroid drugs. The rearrangement uses TRBV6-1 and TRBJ1-2; no reliable D call. The clonotype was recovered from a female donor with Graves disease. The CDR3 reads CASSPGLFGYTF. DNA of the CDR3: TGTGCCAGCAGTCCGGGGTTGTTTGGCTACACCTTC.